This TCR beta chain was recovered during a study of T cells expressing NK-cell markers. The overall study: Researchers got TCR beta repertoires out of sorted CD3+CD56+NKG2C+, CD3+CD56+NKG2C- and CD3+CD56-NKG2C+ T cells. Among eight sequenced donors, seven carried HCMV seropositivity while one was seronegative. Study results and limitations: Also leading the CD3+CD56-NKG2C+ fraction in a few donors were these clonotypes.

A 5'RACE template switching approach incorporating UMIs was used to make TCR beta cDNA. TCRdb processed the 5' RACE reads again and assigns one entry to each CDR3 protein, with no DNA. The sample includes hundreds of thousands of distinct CDR3 sequences. Points on this clonotype: The antigen is undetermined.

The sample taken for sequencing was blood T cells: a sorted CD56 or NKG2C T cell subset, CD4+ or CD8+ T cells, or bulk PBMC T cells (not recorded which). The TCR originated in a man aged 18 to 69 in good health.

CDR3 sequence reads: CSVWAGLYQETQYF. V usage is TRBV29-1 and J usage is TRBJ2-5; lacking DNA, the TRBD1 call made by TCRdb goes unchecked. Germline lookup yields CDR1 SQVTM and CDR2 ANQGSEA. The CDR3 sequence is 14 residues long.